This TCR beta chain appears in the sequencing data of a study of OX40 agonist ivuxolimab in advanced cancers. Study-level points and caveats: With doses of 0.1 to 3.0 mg/kg, CD4+ and CD8+ blood T cells had undergone clonal expansion by week 6.

About this clone itself: What it recognizes is unknown.

Per the germline V gene, CDR1 is SGHRS and CDR2 is YFSETQ. The CDR3 loop spans 15 amino acids. The ends lost 1 base at V and 2 bases at J; junction bases unmatched: 4. Produced via immunoSEQ multiplex PCR; TCRdb's table is partial and in-frame only. The sample lists under 35,000 clones, roughly 80% occurring once. This specimen consisted of CD4+ or CD8+ T cells sorted from blood, obtained in a trial of the OX40 agonist ivuxolimab. The V call is TRBV5-1, the J call TRBJ2-5; 8 nucleotides line up with TRBD2. This receptor was taken from an adult with an advanced solid tumor such as melanoma, head and neck, liver or kidney cancer. CDR3 region: CASSLLAGNQETQYF. DNA of the CDR3: TGCGCCAGCAGCTTGTTAGCGGGAAATCAAGAGACCCAGTACTTC. Complete variable domain (other parts from reference TRBV5-1 and TRBJ2-5): KAGVTQTPRYLIKTRGQQVTLSCSPISGHRSVSWYQQTPGQGLQFLFEYFSETQRNKGNFPGRFSGRQFSNSRSEMNVSTLELGDSALYLCASSLLAGNQETQYFGPGTRLLVL.